These T cell receptor beta chains were read from a single sample in a study of T cell changes during pregnancy in multiple sclerosis. Clones were sequenced by immunoSEQ multiplex PCR, and TCRdb holds only the in-frame ones, with some missing. The table includes around 57,000 clones, 80% to 90% detected once. The sample consisted of peripheral blood, taken in the first trimester of pregnancy. The receptors here all came from a female donor in good health, enrolled as a control in a pregnancy study. Both conserved end residues are trimmed from each CDR3. The D gene is left open where the match is weak.

TRBJ2-1 | NA | TRBV6-5 | ASSYSTGTVGGEQF
TRBJ2-5 | NA | TRBV5-4 | ASSLVWQGSETQY
TRBJ1-2 | NA | TRBV5-4 | ASSPGLEKGYT
TRBJ2-5 | TRBD2 | TRBV5-1 | ASSLSGGDETQY
TRBJ2-7 | TRBD1 | TRBV18 | ASSSTGVEHEQY
TRBJ2-6 | TRBD1 | TRBV7-3 | ASSLIGTGVLSGANVLT
TRBJ1-5 | NA | TRBV15 | ATSREYTGWFDQPQH
TRBJ2-2 | TRBD1 | TRBV10-3 | AISTSLGQGSGHTGELF
TRBJ2-7 | TRBD2 | TRBV27 | ASSLWGGVRDEQY
TRBJ2-7 | NA | TRBV6-6 | ASSSDTYEQY
TRBJ2-7 | NA | TRBV7-2 | ASSAQGGGYEQY
TRBJ1-2 | TRBD1 | TRBV27 | ATSSGTGYSGYT
TRBJ1-2 | NA | TRBV10-3 | AISVQGVSDNT
TRBJ1-5 | TRBD1 | TRBV19 | ASSIRGPGGNQPQH
TRBJ1-5 | NA | TRBV7-2 | ASSYSGYNQPQH
TRBJ2-7 | NA | TRBV5-8 | ASSLEPDSSSSYEQY
TRBJ2-1 | NA | TRBV11-3 | ASSFSESSYNEQF
TRBJ1-3 | NA | TRBV25-1 | ASSHTGRAEISGNTIY
TRBJ1-1 | NA | TRBV7-2 | ASSSRKGESIYTEAF
TRBJ2-7 | NA | TRBV5-1 | ASSLNSRSYEQY
TRBJ1-5 | NA | TRBV7-9 | AGGNSNQPQH
TRBJ2-2 | NA | TRBV5-4 | ASSLNRVNTGELF
TRBJ2-7 | TRBD1 | TRBV14 | ASSHGQGPSYEQY
TRBJ2-1 | NA | TRBV9 | ASSVDQFGSSSYNEQF
TRBJ2-5 | NA | TRBV9 | ASGPQETQY
TRBJ2-7 | NA | TRBV7-2 | ASSHDPGSYEQY
TRBJ1-5 | NA | TRBV6-1 | ASSDRTPGNQPQH
TRBJ1-2 | NA | TRBV19 | ASSIYGRELREGYT
TRBJ2-1 | TRBD2 | TRBV5-3 | ARSLVTSGGFSYNEQF
TRBJ1-5 | NA | TRBV9 | ASSGGDTTGSDQPQH
TRBJ1-1 | NA | TRBV6-5 | ASTLTGVNTEAF
TRBJ2-5 | NA | TRBV5-4 | ASSGAGAQETQY
TRBJ1-2 | NA | TRBV21-1 | ASIGVFYGYT
TRBJ1-5 | TRBD1 | TRBV4-1 | ASSQENRGPNQPQH
TRBJ2-7 | NA | TRBV5-6 | ASSFSQGEQY